This T cell receptor beta chain originates from a study of lymphopenia after photon versus proton radiotherapy. The CDR3 is 15 residues long. Trimming pared 4 bases from V and 0 bases from J, leaving 13 bases between. Germline loops: CDR1 MGHRA, CDR2 YSYEKL. General observations from the study: Relative stability marked proton patients; photon patients lost diversity and naive cells.

Using immunoSEQ multiplex PCR, the repertoire was profiled, and TCRdb retains in-frame clones only, with some absent. Of approximately 58,000 clones in the sample, about 86% were seen once. Concerning this clone: Its antigen is unidentified.

This chain connects TRBV4-1 to TRBJ2-7; tentatively, D is TRBD1 (6 bases). This clonotype originated in a man between 50 and 59 years old with gastric cancer. Material: peripheral blood, obtained from a patient treated with photon-based radiotherapy. This CDR3 reads CASSPRWDNSYEQYF. In DNA, the CDR3 is TGCGCCAGCAGCCCACGTTGGGACAACTCCTACGAGCAGTACTTC.